This paragraph reports one TCR beta chain. CDR3 length: 13 residues. The germline CDR1 and CDR2 sequences are SQVTM and ANQGSEA. V lost 4 bases and J lost 3, with 13 bases in between. In the study's own analysis: Amplification of reference gene primers provided the estimated nucleated cell counts. Here immunoSEQ multiplex PCR was the method, and the copy in TCRdb shows in-frame clones only, minus some. V, J and clone size reflect that table, while D and trimming were determined from the DNA. This table has around 260,000 clones, 88% appearing once. This record comes from a study of blood T cell repertoires in COVID-19. Across the study: Acute and convalescent COVID-19 samples came from the United States, Italy and Spain. Sources were T cells, B-cell-depleted T cells, or PBMCs; the material itself was cDNA or gDNA.

Source material: peripheral blood. This sequence was found in a human donor in a cohort sampled during active COVID-19. The rearrangement joins TRBV29-1 to TRBJ2-7, with D tentatively TRBD1 (6 bases). CDR3 region: CSVAGTLSYEQYF. CDR3 coding DNA: TGCAGCGTTGCCGGGACACTAAGCTACGAGCAGTACTTC.